Listed below are T cell receptor beta chains from one sample, sequenced in a study of T cells in Graves' hyperthyroidism and ophthalmopathy. In TCRdb, the multiplex PCR reads were re-called with MiXCR into one record per CDR3 protein. The sample consists of roughly 660,000 distinct CDR3 sequences, approximately 15% of them appearing once. The sample taken for sequencing was blood. These receptors all come from a man over 45 with Graves' hyperthyroidism. Both conserved end residues are part of each CDR3. Each record gives: J gene, D gene, V gene, CDR3 length, clone size, CDR3 protein, CDR3 DNA. D genes are given only for firm matches. Clone size, where shown, is once, few, many, or a class for clones that have expanded.

j_call: TRBJ2-1
d_call: TRBD1
v_call: TRBV7-2
cdr3_length: 15
clone_size: many
cdr3_aa: CASSSRQGRHNEQFF
cdr3_nt: TGTGCCAGCAGCTCCCGACAGGGCCGACACAATGAGCAGTTCTTC

j_call: TRBJ2-1
d_call: TRBD2
v_call: TRBV11-1
cdr3_length: 15
clone_size: many
cdr3_aa: CASSLDGRESSEQFF
cdr3_nt: TGTGCCAGCAGCTTAGACGGGCGGGAGTCTTCTGAGCAGTTCTTC

j_call: TRBJ2-1
d_call: -
v_call: TRBV12-3/TRBV12-4
cdr3_length: 11
clone_size: -
cdr3_aa: CASSPGGGQFF
cdr3_nt: TGTGCCAGCAGTCCTGGGGGTGGGCAGTTCTTC

j_call: TRBJ2-5
d_call: -
v_call: TRBV18
cdr3_length: 15
clone_size: many
cdr3_aa: CASSPLQSLEETQYF
cdr3_nt: TGTGCCAGCTCACCACTTCAAAGTTTGGAAGAGACCCAGTACTTC

j_call: TRBJ1-1
d_call: -
v_call: TRBV4-1
cdr3_length: 17
clone_size: -
cdr3_aa: CASSQETGTPRGTEAFF
cdr3_nt: TGCGCCAGCAGCCAAGAGACGGGGACACCCCGTGGGACTGAAGCTTTCTTT

j_call: TRBJ2-3
d_call: -
v_call: TRBV6-1
cdr3_length: 14
clone_size: few
cdr3_aa: CASSWTEGSYTQYF
cdr3_nt: TGTGCCAGCAGCTGGACAGAAGGTTCGTATACGCAGTATTTT

j_call: TRBJ2-7
d_call: TRBD1
v_call: TRBV27
cdr3_length: 14
clone_size: few
cdr3_aa: CASSFRDRLYEQYF
cdr3_nt: TGTGCCAGCAGTTTTAGGGACAGACTCTACGAGCAGTACTTC

j_call: TRBJ2-3
d_call: -
v_call: TRBV25-1
cdr3_length: 18
clone_size: few
cdr3_aa: CASSERRLRELGTDTQYF
cdr3_nt: TGTGCCAGCAGTGAAAGGAGATTACGGGAGTTAGGCACAGATACGCAGTATTTT

j_call: TRBJ1-1
d_call: -
v_call: TRBV7-9
cdr3_length: 14
clone_size: -
cdr3_aa: CASSRREQGTEAFF
cdr3_nt: TGTGCCAGCAGCCGTAGAGAACAGGGCACTGAAGCTTTCTTT

j_call: TRBJ1-5
d_call: -
v_call: TRBV18
cdr3_length: 16
clone_size: few
cdr3_aa: CASSPSGPRGIVPQHF
cdr3_nt: TGTGCCAGCTCACCTTCTGGACCGAGAGGGATCGTTCCCCAGCATTTT

j_call: TRBJ1-4
d_call: -
v_call: TRBV2
cdr3_length: 14
clone_size: many
cdr3_aa: CASKRTINNEKLFF
cdr3_nt: TGTGCCAGCAAGAGGACAATCAATAATGAAAAACTGTTTTTT

j_call: TRBJ1-5
d_call: TRBD1
v_call: TRBV7-2
cdr3_length: 15
clone_size: -
cdr3_aa: CASSSNNRGNQPQHF
cdr3_nt: TGTGCCAGCAGCTCCAACAACAGGGGGAATCAGCCCCAGCATTTT

j_call: TRBJ1-2
d_call: -
v_call: TRBV28
cdr3_length: 15
clone_size: many
cdr3_aa: CASSLENLGRYGYTF
cdr3_nt: TGTGCCAGCAGTTTGGAGAATCTGGGGCGCTATGGCTACACCTTC

j_call: TRBJ1-5
d_call: -
v_call: TRBV12-3/TRBV12-4
cdr3_length: 14
clone_size: few
cdr3_aa: CASSFNRVGQPQHF
cdr3_nt: TGTGCCAGCAGTTTCAACAGGGTAGGGCAGCCCCAGCATTTT

j_call: TRBJ2-7
d_call: -
v_call: TRBV20-1
cdr3_length: 15
clone_size: few
cdr3_aa: CSATSGTKSSYEQYF
cdr3_nt: TGCAGTGCCACAAGCGGGACAAAAAGCTCCTACGAGCAGTACTTC

j_call: TRBJ1-1
d_call: -
v_call: TRBV5-1
cdr3_length: 14
clone_size: -
cdr3_aa: CASSFTLMNTEAFF
cdr3_nt: TGCGCCAGCAGCTTCACCCTGATGAACACTGAAGCTTTCTTT

j_call: TRBJ2-4
d_call: TRBD1
v_call: TRBV12-3/TRBV12-4
cdr3_length: 14
clone_size: many
cdr3_aa: CASTPTGAKNIQYF
cdr3_nt: TGTGCCAGCACCCCGACAGGGGCCAAAAACATTCAGTACTTC

j_call: TRBJ2-5
d_call: -
v_call: TRBV20-1
cdr3_length: 13
clone_size: -
cdr3_aa: CSAREGRDETQYF
cdr3_nt: TGCAGTGCTAGAGAGGGTAGGGACGAGACCCAGTACTTC

j_call: TRBJ2-3
d_call: TRBD1
v_call: TRBV7-6
cdr3_length: 16
clone_size: few
cdr3_aa: CASSPPGTGNTDTQYF
cdr3_nt: TGTGCCAGCAGCCCCCCCGGGACAGGAAACACAGATACGCAGTATTTT

j_call: TRBJ2-3
d_call: TRBD2
v_call: TRBV7-9
cdr3_length: 16
clone_size: few
cdr3_aa: CASSPGTSGTVDTQYF
cdr3_nt: TGTGCCAGCAGCCCCGGGACTAGCGGGACGGTAGATACGCAGTATTTT

j_call: TRBJ2-3
d_call: TRBD2
v_call: TRBV19
cdr3_length: 15
clone_size: -
cdr3_aa: CASSIAAGDTDTQYF
cdr3_nt: TGTGCCAGTAGTATCGCGGCGGGAGACACAGATACGCAGTATTTT

j_call: TRBJ1-1
d_call: -
v_call: TRBV11-2
cdr3_length: 16
clone_size: many
cdr3_aa: CASSLDIAQLNTEAFF
cdr3_nt: TGTGCCAGCAGCTTAGATATAGCACAGTTGAACACTGAAGCTTTCTTT